One and the same sample provided the 28 T cell receptor beta chains below, sequenced in a study of cytomegalovirus exposure and HLA in healthy donors (dated by TCRdb to about 2017). Receptor amplification or capture employed the immunoSEQ multiplex PCR assay. For the multiplex PCR, a mixture combining 60 forward primers for TCR Vbeta segments and 13 reverse primers for TCR Jbeta segments was used. TCRdb carries this immuneACCESS record with in-frame sequences only. Its versions omit some clonotypes, under half of them owing to an unresolved V gene in the studies checked, with the rest unexplained. The sample table lists about 140,000 clones, around two thirds of them with a count of one. The ten most abundant clones make up about 1.8% of the sample. Sequencing used PBMCs. The receptors were gathered from a male donor in good health and CMV-seronegative.

This clone was seen a few times. V is TRBV9 and J is TRBJ1-2; D unresolved. Trimming pared 3 bases from V and 8 bases from J, leaving 20 bases between. This CDR3 is built from 15 residues. Germline assignment: CDR1 SGDLS and CDR2 YYNGEE. The CDR3 here is CASSANPQYRGGYTF. The CDR3 coding sequence is TGTGCCAGCAGCGCTAATCCTCAATATCGGGGAGGCTACACCTTC.

This chain joins TRBV11-2 and TRBJ2-7; 8 nucleotides line up with TRBD1. CDR3 length equals 13 residues. With 5 bases clipped from V and 6 bases from J, the junction kept 6 bases outside the gene matches. Germline lookup yields CDR1 SGHAT and CDR2 FQNNGV. This chain's CDR3 is CASSPTGVSEQYF. In DNA, the CDR3 is TGTGCCAGCAGCCCGACAGGGGTTAGCGAGCAGTACTTC.

V and J are TRBV5-8 and TRBJ1-6; D is ambiguous. The germline V gene encodes CDR1 SGHTS and CDR2 YDEGEE. The CDR3 length is 18 residues. V lost 2 bases to trimming and J lost 1 base, with 16 bases between them. The CDR3 sequence: CASSFPPRRLSYNSPLHF. CDR3 nucleotide sequence: TGTGCCAGCAGCTTTCCCCCACGGAGGCTGTCCTATAATTCACCCCTCCACTTT.

The V gene is TRBV18, the J gene TRBJ2-2, with D possibly matching TRBD1 (6 bases). V was cut by 4 bases and J by 2 bases, with 8 bases left in between. Germline assignment: CDR1 KGHSH and CDR2 LQKENI. This CDR3 has 14 residues. The CDR3 DNA sequence: TGTGCCAGCTCACGACAGGATAACACCGGGGAGCTGTTTTTT. This gives the protein CASSRQDNTGELFF.

This clone was observed a single time. At one boundary the junction diverges from the germline segment, which might be a read error. The chain joins TRBV7-9 to TRBJ1-2, with D unclear. Germline CDR1 and CDR2: SEHNR and FQNEAQ (reference sequence). The CDR3 is 13 amino acids. The CDR3 region is CSSNPQLLYGYTF. In nucleotides, the CDR3 is TGTTCCAGCAACCCACAGCTACTCTATGGCTACACCTTC.

This chain uses TRBV4-1 with TRBJ2-2; possible D gene TRBD1, 7 bases. CDR3 length: 19 residues. V lost 3 bases to trimming and J lost 1 base, with 21 bases between them. Germline V CDR1 and CDR2: MGHRA, YSYEKL. CDR3 amino acids: CASSQAGQTIPLNTGELFF. The CDR3 DNA follows: TGCGCCAGCAGCCAGGCGGGACAGACTATTCCCTTGAACACCGGGGAGCTGTTTTTT.

V is TRBV6-5 and J is TRBJ2-7; tentative D call: TRBD1 (5 bases). The germline V and J ends were trimmed by 6 bases and 3 bases, with 15 bases remaining between them. This CDR3 is built from 14 residues. CDR1 is MNHEY, CDR2 SVGAGI, per germline. CDR3 sequence (DNA): TGTGCCAGCAGCTCTACAGGTACGGTCTACGAGCAGTACTTC. Translating it yields CASSSTGTVYEQYF.

This rearrangement joins TRBV9 to TRBJ2-4, with a possible D match to TRBD2 (5 bases). Germline values: CDR1 SGDLS, CDR2 YYNGEE. The V gene lost 4 bases and the J gene lost 3 bases, with 14 bases spanning the gap. The CDR3 covers 15 residues. The chain's CDR3 is CASSPSGWGKNIQYF. In DNA, the CDR3 is TGTGCCAGCAGCCCGTCGGGGTGGGGCAAAAACATTCAGTACTTC.

The rearrangement uses TRBV4-1 and TRBJ2-6; the D gene is possibly TRBD2 (5 bases). V was shortened by 3 bases and J by 0 bases, with 12 bases between the two germline ends. The CDR3 spans 17 residues. In germline, CDR1 is MGHRA, CDR2 YSYEKL. The CDR3 bases are TGCGCCAGCAGCCATGGAGGACGTACCTCTGGGGCCAACGTCCTGACTTTC. Protein product: CASSHGGRTSGANVLTF.

The chain uses TRBV5-1 and TRBJ2-5, with D unclear. Germline CDR1 and CDR2: SGHRS and YFSETQ. The CDR3 runs 14 residues. Trimming removed 1 base at V and 0 bases at J, with 7 bases between. DNA for the CDR3: TGCGCCAGCAGCTTGACACCAGACCAAGAGACCCAGTACTTC. Translating gives CASSLTPDQETQYF. Combining the CDR3 with reference TRBV5-1 and TRBJ2-5 gives the whole variable domain KAGVTQTPRYLIKTRGQQVTLSCSPISGHRSVSWYQQTPGQGLQFLFEYFSETQRNKGNFPGRFSGRQFSNSRSEMNVSTLELGDSALYLCASSLTPDQETQYFGPGTRLLVL.

This clone was recorded a few times. V and J are TRBV6-5 and TRBJ2-1; 7 positions agree with TRBD2. Germline V gene sequence: CDR1 MNHEY, CDR2 SVGAGI. With 7 bases clipped from V and 4 bases from J, the junction kept 7 bases outside the gene matches. CDR3 length equals 14 residues. The CDR3 here is CASMGWGGYNEQFF. CDR3 in DNA: TGTGCCAGCATGGGGTGGGGGGGGTACAATGAGCAGTTCTTC.

V is TRBV7-2 and J is TRBJ1-5; the match to TRBD1 covers 7 bases. Germline-derived CDR1 and CDR2 are SGHTA and FQGNSA. The CDR3 consists of 14 residues. Unmatched junction bases numbered 2, after V lost 1 base and J lost 5 bases. CDR3 coding DNA: TGTGCCAGCAGCTTAGGGGACAGAGATCAGCCCCAGCATTTT. Its protein is CASSLGDRDQPQHF.

V gene TRBV7-3 combines with J gene TRBJ1-6; tentative D call: TRBD1 (6 bases). The germline V gene has CDR1 SGHTA and CDR2 FQGTGA. The CDR3 extends over 14 amino acids. V was clipped by 2 bases and J by 10 bases, with 12 bases between them. The CDR3 nucleotides read TGTGCCAGCAGCTTATATGGGGGCGGATCACCCCTCCACTTT. As protein: CASSLYGGGSPLHF.

The V and J genes are TRBV9 and TRBJ2-7, with 7 bases identical to TRBD1. Germline CDR1 and CDR2: SGDLS and YYNGEE. This CDR3 contains 14 residues. The J segment lost 1 base and the V segment lost 1 base, leaving 2 bases of the junction unmatched. The CDR3 spells CASSVSGQSYEQYF. The CDR3, as DNA: TGTGCCAGCAGCGTATCGGGACAGTCCTACGAGCAGTACTTC. Based on the CDR3 plus reference TRBV9 and TRBJ2-7, the full variable domain is DSGVTQTPKHLITATGQRVTLRCSPRSGDLSVYWYQQSLDQGLQFLIQYYNGEERAKGNILERFSAQQFPDLHSELNLSSLELGDSALYFCASSVSGQSYEQYFGPGTRLTVT.

This clone was recorded only once. The chain is built from TRBV19 and TRBJ1-2; TRBD1 agrees at 9 bases. In germline, CDR1 is LNHDA, CDR2 SQIVND (reference sequence). V was clipped by 6 bases and J by 4 bases; unmatched bases: 9. CDR3 size: 15 residues. CDR3 bases: TGTGCCAGTAGCACAGGGGGCATTACCATCTATGGCTACACCTTC. Protein sequence: CASSTGGITIYGYTF.

This chain links TRBV7-6 with TRBJ1-5, with unresolved D. Germline V gives CDR1 SGHVS, CDR2 FNYEAQ. The CDR3 sequence is 14 residues long. V was clipped by 1 base and J by 6 bases, with 10 bases between them. The CDR3 loop is CASSLGTGFQPQHF. The DNA of the CDR3 is TGTGCCAGCAGCTTAGGTACGGGGTTTCAGCCCCAGCATTTT. Full variable domain (missing parts from reference TRBV7-6 and TRBJ1-5): GAGVSQSPRYKVTKRGQDVALRCDPISGHVSLYWYRQALGQGPEFLTYFNYEAQQDKSGLPNDRFSAERPEGSISTLTIQRTEQRDSAMYRCASSLGTGFQPQHFGDGTRLSIL.

The gene calls are TRBV7-9 and TRBJ1-4, with D hard to call. This CDR3 has 13 residues. CDR1 and CDR2 from the germline V gene are SEHNR and FQNEAQ (reference sequence). Trimming removed 6 bases at V and 6 bases at J, with 11 bases between. The CDR3 sequence: CASRRGLDEKLFF. CDR3 DNA sequence: TGTGCCAGCAGAAGAGGGCTGGATGAAAAACTGTTTTTT. Full variable domain (rest looked up from reference TRBV7-9 and TRBJ1-4): DTGVSQNPRHKITKRGQNVTFRCDPISEHNRLYWYRQTLGQGPEFLTYFQNEAQLEKSRLLSDRFSAERPKGSFSTLEIQRTEQGDSAMYLCASRRGLDEKLFFGSGTQLSVL.

The chain uses TRBV15 and TRBJ1-1; 7 nucleotides align to TRBD1. Germline V CDR1 and CDR2: LNHNV, YYDKDF (reference sequence). The CDR3 loop spans 16 amino acids. V lost 1 base, J lost 7 bases, and 12 bases stayed unmatched. The CDR3 region is CATSRASTGLVNEAFF. CDR3 nucleotide sequence: TGTGCCACCAGCAGAGCCTCGACAGGGTTGGTCAATGAAGCTTTCTTT.

CDR3: CASSQGGGWTEAFF. CDR3 DNA: TGTGCCAGCTCACAAGGGGGCGGATGGACTGAAGCTTTCTTT. J is TRBJ1-1 and V is TRBV18; TRBD1 aligns across 7 bases. The V segment lost 4 bases and the J segment 5 bases; nucleotides outside the gene matches: 7. The CDR3 sequence is 14 residues long. Germline values: CDR1 KGHSH, CDR2 LQKENI.

This chain uses TRBV7-9 with TRBJ2-1, with TRBD2 matching 7 bases. Germline V gene lookup returns CDR1 SEHNR and CDR2 FQNEAQ (reference sequence). V lost 2 bases and J lost 8; bases outside the gene matches: 9. The CDR3 runs to 15 residues. The CDR3: CASSLLGLGGDEQFF. CDR3 in DNA: TGTGCCAGCAGCTTATTAGGACTAGGAGGCGATGAGCAGTTCTTC.

V usage is TRBV28 and J usage is TRBJ2-5, with 9 bases that match TRBD2. The CDR3 loop spans 19 amino acids. V dropped 8 bases and J dropped 1; count of bases not matched to a gene: 20. CDR1 is MDHEN and CDR2 is SYDVKM in the germline V gene. The CDR3 spells CASDGVAGAVPTSQETQYF. The DNA of the CDR3 is TGTGCCAGCGACGGTGTAGCGGGGGCAGTACCGACCTCCCAAGAGACCCAGTACTTC.

This chain joins TRBV6-1 and TRBJ2-2; D gene ambiguous. The germline CDR1 and CDR2 sequences are MNHNS and SASEGT. This CDR3 contains 15 residues. V lost 1 base to trimming and J lost 4 bases, with 10 bases between them. The CDR3 nucleotides read TGTGCCAGCAGTGAAGTGAGTACCATCACCGGGGAGCTGTTTTTT. It yields the protein CASSEVSTITGELFF.

The V and J genes are TRBV9 and TRBJ1-3, with unresolved D. Trimming took off 7 bases at V and 0 bases at J, with 8 bases between the two ends. CDR1 is SGDLS, CDR2 YYNGEE, per germline. The CDR3 sequence is 13 residues long. CDR3 coding DNA: TGTGCCAGCGCTCGTAGCTCTGGAAACACCATATATTTT. Residues: CASARSSGNTIYF.

J is TRBJ2-2 and V is TRBV11-2; unclear D gene. Germline CDR1 reads SGHAT; CDR2 reads FQNNGV. V was pared by 1 base and J by 6 bases, with 12 bases between. CDR3 length: 15 amino acids. The CDR3 DNA follows: TGTGCCAGCAGCTTAGTTCGGTTACCCGCCGGGGAGCTGTTTTTT. Translating gives CASSLVRLPAGELFF.

This clone appeared a few times. The V and J genes are TRBV5-1 and TRBJ2-2; 7 bases agree with TRBD1. The CDR3 sequence is 16 residues long. J gave up 0 bases and V 3 bases, and 5 bases lay outside the gene matches. CDR1 and CDR2 from the germline V gene are SGHRS and YFSETQ. In DNA, the CDR3 is TGCGCCAGCAGCTCCGGACAGGCCGCGAACACCGGGGAGCTGTTTTTT. The encoded protein is CASSSGQAANTGELFF.

V is TRBV10-3 and J is TRBJ1-6; maybe TRBD1 (6 bases). Trimming took 3 bases from V and 8 from J, leaving 14 bases between them. The CDR3 has 15 amino acids. In germline, CDR1 is ENHRY, CDR2 SYGVKD. The CDR3: CAISDRDMIDSPLHF. CDR3 nucleotides: TGTGCCATCAGTGATCGGGACATGATTGATTCACCCCTCCACTTT.

V and J are TRBV5-1 and TRBJ2-1, with D perhaps matching TRBD2 (6 bases). V lost 0 bases to trimming and J lost 12 bases, with 16 bases between them. Per the germline V gene, CDR1 is SGHRS and CDR2 is YFSETQ. CDR3 length: 14 amino acids. CDR3 protein: CASSLAGGVSGQFF. The CDR3 DNA reads TGCGCCAGCAGCTTGGCAGGCGGGGTCTCAGGGCAGTTCTTC.

This clone was seen more than once but under ten times. The J gene is TRBJ2-5, the V gene TRBV6-5; TRBD2 matches 8 bases. CDR1 and CDR2 from the germline V gene are MNHEY and SVGAGI. Losses at the gene ends were 11 bases for V and 5 bases for J; bases not matched to a gene: 16. The CDR3 runs 15 residues. The DNA for the CDR3 is TGTGCCGCGGGGCGGGGGGCCATCTCCAGGGAGACCCAGTACTTC. This gives the protein CAAGRGAISRETQYF.